These 23 T cell receptor beta chains originate from one sample sequenced in a study of cytomegalovirus exposure and HLA in healthy donors (TCRdb year 2017). Receptors were amplified or captured by the immunoSEQ multiplex PCR assay. TCRdb stores this immuneACCESS table with in-frame sequences only. Part of the clones is absent; in the studies checked, under half of the shortfall reflects unresolved V genes, and no reason is known for the rest. Within this sample are hundreds of thousands of clones, with approximately 83% of them counted one time only. The top ten clonotypes cover 1.2% of the sample. The specimen was PBMCs. These receptors were obtained from a woman aged 25-40 years in good health and CMV-seropositive.

V gene TRBV7-9 combines with J gene TRBJ1-4; no reliable D call. CDR1 is SEHNR and CDR2 is FQNEAQ in the germline V gene (reference sequence). There are 14 residues in the CDR3. Trimming removed 2 bases from V and 6 bases from J, with 10 bases in between. CDR3 coding DNA: TGTGCCAGCAGCTTAACCCCAGTTGATGAAAAACTGTTTTTT. Protein: CASSLTPVDEKLFF.

This rearrangement joins TRBV7-9 to TRBJ2-3; 7 bases match TRBD1. CDR3 length: 15 amino acids. After removal of 5 bases from V and 0 bases from J, the junction contained 5 bases not matched to a gene. Germline V gene lookup returns CDR1 SEHNR and CDR2 FQNEAQ (reference sequence). The CDR3 bases are TGTGCCAGCAGCCGAGGACAGGTTAGCACAGATACGCAGTATTTT. It yields the protein CASSRGQVSTDTQYF.

Only one count was recorded for this clone. J is TRBJ1-1 and V is TRBV5-4; 9 bases are a match to TRBD1. CDR1 and CDR2 from the germline V gene are SGHNT and YYREEE (reference sequence). The CDR3 extends over 14 amino acids. V lost 0 bases, J lost 11 bases, and 8 bases stayed unmatched. CDR3 sequence: CASSLDRTGARAFF. CDR3 nucleotides: TGTGCCAGCAGCTTGGACAGGACAGGGGCTAGGGCTTTCTTT.

This clone occurred once. The genes are TRBV5-6 and TRBJ2-1; 13 nucleotides match TRBD2. From germline, CDR1 is SGHDT and CDR2 YYEEEE. The CDR3 runs to 17 residues. The V segment lost 3 bases and the J segment 5 bases; nucleotides outside the gene matches: 8. The CDR3 region has the DNA TGTGCCAGCAGCTACACTATAACTAGCGGGGGGGACAATGAGCAGTTCTTC. Its protein product is CASSYTITSGGDNEQFF.

V is TRBV10-2 and J is TRBJ2-2, with D tentatively TRBD1 (6 bases). V dropped 3 bases and J dropped 6 bases, with 11 bases sitting between them. Germline V gives CDR1 WSHSY, CDR2 SAAADI. This CDR3 spans 14 amino acids. Written as DNA, the CDR3 is TGCGCCAGCAGTGATCGACAGGTCGCCGGGGAGCTGTTTTTT. Its protein is CASSDRQVAGELFF.

The CDR3 spells CTSSQVGGHHYEQYF. In DNA, the CDR3 is TGCACCAGCAGCCAAGTCGGCGGGCATCACTACGAGCAGTACTTC. This sequence joins TRBV1 and TRBJ2-7; the listed D gene, TRBD2, was not tested against the DNA. TRBV1 is marked as a pseudogene. The CDR3 extends over 15 amino acids.

This sequence joins TRBV11-2 and TRBJ1-2, with D unresolved. V was cut by 5 bases and J by 2 bases, with 12 bases left in between. The CDR3 is made up of 14 amino acids. The germline CDR1 and CDR2 sequences are SGHAT and FQNNGV. The CDR3 DNA reads TGTGCCAGCAGCGCCCTGGGAGGAAACTATGGCTACACCTTC. Its translation is CASSALGGNYGYTF.

The V call is TRBV28, the J call TRBJ2-7; perhaps TRBD2 as D (6 bases). This CDR3 has 16 amino acids. Germline values: CDR1 MDHEN, CDR2 SYDVKM. V was clipped by 8 bases and J by 0 bases, with 20 bases between them. The CDR3 reads CASYSTPGGSSYEQYF. The CDR3 nucleotides read TGTGCCAGCTATTCTACCCCCGGGGGAAGCTCCTACGAGCAGTACTTC.

V usage is TRBV9 and J usage is TRBJ1-2, with TRBD1 identical over 9 bases. Germline V CDR1 and CDR2: SGDLS, YYNGEE. This CDR3 has 13 residues. The V and J ends lost 5 bases and 8 bases, in that order; junction bases with no gene match: 7. CDR3 in amino acids: CASRGTGPVGYTF. The CDR3 nucleotides read TGTGCCAGCAGAGGGACAGGGCCTGTCGGCTACACCTTC.

Comments on this clone: Its ends do not fully match the called genes, so a read error is possible. The gene calls are TRBV5-1 and TRBJ2-2, with 10 bases that match TRBD1. Per germline, CDR1 SGHRS and CDR2 YFSETQ. This CDR3 has 15 residues. The CDR3 bases are TGCGCCAGCAGCTCGGGACAGGGGAACGCCGGGGAGCTGTTTTTT. Amino acid sequence: CASSSGQGNAGELFF.

This chain links TRBV28 with TRBJ2-4, with 9 bases lining up with TRBD2. CDR1 is MDHEN, CDR2 SYDVKM, per germline. J lost 3 bases, V lost 8 bases, and 5 bases had no gene match. This CDR3 is built from 14 residues. The CDR3 bases are TGTGCCAGCCAGCGGGAGGTTGGCAAAAACATTCAGTACTTC. It is translated as CASQREVGKNIQYF.

The rearrangement links TRBV30 to TRBJ2-5, with D possibly being TRBD1 (6 bases). The CDR3 is 15 amino acids. V was clipped by 2 bases and J by 5 bases, with 18 bases between them. Germline-derived CDR1 and CDR2 are GTSNPN and SVGIG (reference sequence). The CDR3 here is CAWSPSRQGSETQYF. In nucleotides, the CDR3 is TGTGCCTGGAGTCCCTCCCGCCAGGGGAGCGAGACCCAGTACTTC.

This chain uses TRBV11-3 with TRBJ2-7; 7 bases are shared with TRBD1. With V trimmed by 1 base and J by 3 bases, 3 bases remained unmatched. The germline gives CDR1 SGHNT, CDR2 YENEEA. The CDR3 runs to 14 residues. CDR3 in amino acids: CASSLGAGGYEQYF. The CDR3 coding sequence is TGTGCCAGCAGCTTAGGGGCAGGGGGCTACGAGCAGTACTTC. Filled out from reference TRBV11-3 and TRBJ2-7, the complete variable domain reads EAGVVQSPRYKIIEKKQPVAFWCNPISGHNTLYWYLQNLGQGPELLIRYENEEAVDDSQLPKDRFSAERLKGVDSTLKIQPAELGDSAVYLCASSLGAGGYEQYFGPGTRLTVT.

The chain is built from TRBV28 and TRBJ2-5; tentative D call: TRBD2 (7 bases). The CDR3 runs to 17 residues. The germline CDR1 and CDR2 sequences are MDHEN and SYDVKM. Trimming removed 5 bases at V and 2 bases at J, with 21 bases between. CDR3 in DNA: TGTGCCAGCAGTCTAAGCCCCGGGGAGGGGGTACAAGAGACCCAGTACTTC. It yields the protein CASSLSPGEGVQETQYF.

This clone occurred a few times. The chain couples TRBV27 to TRBJ1-5; D may be TRBD1 (6 bases). The CDR3 length is 12 residues. The V end was cut by 8 bases, the J end by 7 bases, with 12 bases between. CDR1 and CDR2 from the germline V gene are MNHEY and SMNVEV (reference sequence). In DNA, the CDR3 is TGTGCCAGCCAGGGGATCGGACAGCCCCAGCATTTT. This encodes CASQGIGQPQHF.

The sample holds one count of this clone. The chain joins TRBV5-1 to TRBJ1-3; unclear D gene. Germline loops: CDR1 SGHRS, CDR2 YFSETQ. Trimming left V 1 base short and J 1 base short, with 15 bases between. The CDR3 has 17 residues. The CDR3 reads CASSLFGGIASGNTIYF. The CDR3 DNA reads TGCGCCAGCAGCTTGTTTGGAGGGATCGCATCTGGAAACACCATATATTTT.

The rearrangement joins TRBV30 to TRBJ1-1, with D possibly TRBD1 on 5 matching bases. V was shortened by 0 bases and J by 1 base, with 15 bases between the two germline ends. The CDR3 is 16 amino acids. Germline V gene sequence: CDR1 GTSNPN, CDR2 SVGIG (reference sequence). As DNA, the CDR3 is TGTGCCTGGAGTGTAGCTAGGGGTCTCACGAACACTGAAGCTTTCTTT. It codes for CAWSVARGLTNTEAFF.

This rearrangement joins TRBV5-6 to TRBJ2-7, with D hard to call. Trimming removed 0 bases from V and 1 base from J, with 11 bases in between. CDR1 is SGHDT, CDR2 YYEEEE, per germline. This CDR3 is built from 15 residues. The CDR3 DNA reads TGTGCCAGCAGCTTGGGGCAGGCCCTTTCCTACGAGCAGTACTTC. Its translation is CASSLGQALSYEQYF.

The chain links TRBV4-2 to TRBJ1-1, with 10 bases that match TRBD1. Per the germline V gene, CDR1 is LGHNA and CDR2 is YNFKEQ. The CDR3 length is 15 residues. The V segment lost 1 base and the J segment 4 bases; nucleotides outside the gene matches: 3. CDR3 bases: TGTGCCAGCAGCCAAGGGACAGGGGGAAGCACTGAAGCTTTCTTT. This encodes CASSQGTGGSTEAFF.

This chain links TRBV6-6 with TRBJ1-5; D unclear. This CDR3 has 12 residues. Germline lookup yields CDR1 MNHNY and CDR2 SVGAGI (reference sequence). Trimming pared 2 bases from V and 10 bases from J, leaving 9 bases between. CDR3 region: CASSYRTDPQHF. The CDR3 coding sequence is TGTGCCAGCAGTTACCGGACTGATCCCCAGCATTTT.

The genes are TRBV6-1 and TRBJ2-3; D perhaps matches TRBD2 (7 bases). Germline loops: CDR1 MNHNS, CDR2 SASEGT. Trimming left V 4 bases short and J 4 bases short, with 18 bases between. The CDR3 loop spans 16 amino acids. CDR3 protein: CASSGNRRGGPDTQYF. The CDR3 nucleotides read TGTGCCAGCAGTGGAAACAGGCGCGGGGGCCCAGATACGCAGTATTTT.

The J gene is TRBJ2-7, the V gene TRBV29-1, with a possible D match to TRBD2 (7 bases). Trimming took 5 bases from V and 2 from J, leaving 13 bases between them. The CDR3 is 13 residues long. Germline V gives CDR1 SQVTM, CDR2 ANQGSEA. The DNA of the CDR3 is TGCAGCGTTCTAGGGGGGGTAACCTACGAGCAGTACTTC. Translated: CSVLGGVTYEQYF.

The chain is built from TRBV10-2 and TRBJ2-1; TRBD2 agrees at 7 bases. Germline CDR1 and CDR2: WSHSY and SAAADI. The CDR3 totals 15 residues. Losses at the gene ends were 1 base for V and 5 bases for J; bases not matched to a gene: 5. CDR3 sequence (DNA): TGCGCCAGCAGTGAGTGGGCGGGAGCCAACAATGAGCAGTTCTTC. It encodes CASSEWAGANNEQFF.